This T cell receptor beta chain was sequenced for a study of blood T cell repertoires in COVID-19. The wider study: Both acute and convalescent COVID-19 samples were obtained from the United States, Italy and Spain. In each case, the material was cDNA or gDNA derived from T cells, B-cell-depleted T cells, or PBMCs.

With 0 bases clipped from V and 2 bases from J, the junction kept 9 bases outside the gene matches. The CDR3 is 17 amino acids. CDR1 is SGHRS, CDR2 YFSETQ, per germline. Under the authors' procedure: Estimation of nucleated cell counts was performed using reference gene primer amplification. Here immunoSEQ multiplex PCR was the method, and the copy in TCRdb shows in-frame clones only, minus some. The V and J calls and clone size were taken over from that table, and D and trimming were inferred from the DNA. Counted here are about 97,000 clones, 80% to 90% occurring once; the ten biggest clones make up 9.9%.

This receptor was obtained from a man aged 35 to 55 with active or convalescent COVID-19. The chain carries TRBV5-1 and TRBJ2-3; TRBD1 aligns across 7 bases. The sequencing sample was made of peripheral blood. The CDR3 is CASSLAGTVQFTDTQYF. CDR3 sequence (DNA): TGCGCCAGCAGCTTGGCCGGGACAGTCCAATTCACAGATACGCAGTATTTT.